The present T cell receptor (beta chain) was sequenced within a study of technical replicates of blood from a handful of donors. Trimming cost V 2 bases and J 8 bases; bases outside gene matches: 5. The CDR3 consists of 14 residues. Germline lookup yields CDR1 GTSNPN and CDR2 SVGIG (reference sequence). The repertoire was sequenced with immunoSEQ multiplex PCR; TCRdb's copy has only in-frame clones and lacks some. The sample has approximately 75,000 clones; around four fifths are singletons. This TCR derives from a human donor in good health. Some clones in this sample may be carry-over from other donors' samples. This chain connects TRBV30 to TRBJ2-1; TRBD2 matches at 11 bases. The sequencing sample was made of PBMCs. This CDR3 is CAWSISGRADEQFF. In nucleotides, the CDR3 is TGTGCCTGGAGTATTAGCGGGAGGGCGGATGAGCAGTTCTTC.